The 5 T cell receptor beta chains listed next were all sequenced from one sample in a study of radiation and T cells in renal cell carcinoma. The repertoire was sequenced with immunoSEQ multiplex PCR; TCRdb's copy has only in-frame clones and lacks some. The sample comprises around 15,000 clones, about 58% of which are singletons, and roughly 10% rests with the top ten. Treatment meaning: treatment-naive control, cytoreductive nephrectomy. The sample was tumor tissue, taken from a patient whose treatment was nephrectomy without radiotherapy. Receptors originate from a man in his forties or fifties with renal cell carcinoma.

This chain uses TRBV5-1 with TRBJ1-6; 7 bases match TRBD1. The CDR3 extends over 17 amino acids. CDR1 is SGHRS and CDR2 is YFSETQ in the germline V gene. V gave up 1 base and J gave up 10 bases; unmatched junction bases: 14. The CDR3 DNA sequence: TGCGCCAGCAGCTTGACGGGAGACAGGGTGGTCCCCTCACCCCTCCACTTT. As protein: CASSLTGDRVVPSPLHF.

The CDR3 spells CASSYRQGDYTF. In DNA, the CDR3 is TGTGCCAGCAGTTACCGACAGGGGGACTACACCTTC. The genes are TRBV5-4 and TRBJ1-2; 9 bases agree with TRBD1. Germline assignment: CDR1 SGHNT and CDR2 YYREEE (reference sequence). The V gene end was trimmed by 5 bases and the J gene end by 10 bases; junction bases not matched to a gene: 6. The CDR3 sequence is 12 residues long.

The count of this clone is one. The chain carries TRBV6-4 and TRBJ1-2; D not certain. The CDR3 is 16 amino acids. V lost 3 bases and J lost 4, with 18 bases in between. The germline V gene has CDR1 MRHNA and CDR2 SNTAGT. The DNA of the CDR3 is TGTGCCAGCAGTGATACGTCCCAGGCCCCCATCTATGGCTACACCTTC. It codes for CASSDTSQAPIYGYTF.

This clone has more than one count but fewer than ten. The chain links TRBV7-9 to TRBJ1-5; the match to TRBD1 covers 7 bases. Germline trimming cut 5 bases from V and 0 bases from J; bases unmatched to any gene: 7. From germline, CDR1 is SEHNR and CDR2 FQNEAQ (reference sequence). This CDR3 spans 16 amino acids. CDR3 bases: TGTGCCAGCAGCCAGGGACAGCCATATAGCAATCAGCCCCAGCATTTT. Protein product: CASSQGQPYSNQPQHF.

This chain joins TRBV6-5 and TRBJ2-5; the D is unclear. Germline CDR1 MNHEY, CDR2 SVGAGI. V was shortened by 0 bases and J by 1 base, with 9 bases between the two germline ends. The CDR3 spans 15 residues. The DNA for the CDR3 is TGTGCCAGCAGTTACTCGATAACAACCCAAGAGACCCAGTACTTC. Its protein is CASSYSITTQETQYF.